A selection of T cell receptor beta chains follows, all from one sample in a study of cytomegalovirus exposure and HLA in healthy donors. Some clones are missing from TCRdb's copy, which holds only in-frame ones; the method was immunoSEQ multiplex PCR. This table has 150,000 to 180,000 clones, 70% to 80% appearing once. The sample taken for sequencing was PBMCs. All receptors derive from a man younger than 45 in good health and CMV-seropositive. Both conserved end residues are part of each CDR3. Fields, in order: V gene, D gene, CDR3 length, clone size, J gene, CDR3 DNA, CDR3 protein. A D gene is named only where the DNA matches it firmly. Size values are once, few and many counts, or a class for expanded clones, and some rows have none.

v_gene: TRBV5-4; d_gene: TRBD1; len: 11; abundance: NA; j_gene: TRBJ1-2; CDR3nt: TGTGCCAGCAACCGGGGACAGCTCGTCACCTTC; CDR3aa: CASNRGQLVTF
v_gene: TRBV6-6; d_gene: TRBD2; len: 16; abundance: NA; j_gene: TRBJ2-3; CDR3nt: TGTGCCAGCAAGGCGGCTAGCGGGAGCATCTCAGATACGCAGTATTTT; CDR3aa: CASKAASGSISDTQYF
v_gene: TRBV10-3; d_gene: TRBD1; len: 17; abundance: NA; j_gene: TRBJ1-5; CDR3nt: TGTGCCATCAGTGAACAAGCCGGGACAGGGTACAATCAGCCCCAGCATTTT; CDR3aa: CAISEQAGTGYNQPQHF
v_gene: TRBV7-8; d_gene: TRBD1; len: 16; abundance: NA; j_gene: TRBJ2-1; CDR3nt: TGTGCCAGCAGCTTAAACAGGGGGGACAACCTTATTGAGCAGTTCTTC; CDR3aa: CASSLNRGDNLIEQFF
v_gene: TRBV30; d_gene: TRBD1; len: 13; abundance: NA; j_gene: TRBJ1-6; CDR3nt: TGTGCCTGGAGTGAGGGGACAGTGCCACCCCTCCACTTT; CDR3aa: CAWSEGTVPPLHF
v_gene: TRBV28; d_gene: NA; len: 15; abundance: NA; j_gene: TRBJ1-1; CDR3nt: TGTGCCAGCAGTTCCTCCGGGACATTGAACACTGAAGCTTTCTTT; CDR3aa: CASSSSGTLNTEAFF
v_gene: TRBV2; d_gene: TRBD1; len: 14; abundance: NA; j_gene: TRBJ2-1; CDR3nt: TGTGCCAGCAGTGGGGGAAGGACAGGGGTTGAGCAGTTCTTC; CDR3aa: CASSGGRTGVEQFF
v_gene: TRBV7-8; d_gene: NA; len: 14; abundance: once; j_gene: TRBJ2-5; CDR3nt: TGTGCCAGCACGACATTGGGCTTCCAAGAGACCCAGTACTTC; CDR3aa: CASTTLGFQETQYF
v_gene: TRBV10-3; d_gene: TRBD2; len: 17; abundance: NA; j_gene: TRBJ2-1; CDR3nt: TGTGCCATCACCCTAGAACAAGGGGGACTAGGCAACAATGAGCAGTTCTTC; CDR3aa: CAITLEQGGLGNNEQFF
v_gene: TRBV5-4; d_gene: NA; len: 15; abundance: once; j_gene: TRBJ1-2; CDR3nt: TGTGCCAGCAGCTTTGTAACGGCCGGGAACTATGGCTACACCTTC; CDR3aa: CASSFVTAGNYGYTF
v_gene: TRBV4-1; d_gene: TRBD1; len: 14; abundance: NA; j_gene: TRBJ1-5; CDR3nt: TGCGCCAGCAGCCTACAGGGGTACAATCAGCCCCAGCATTTT; CDR3aa: CASSLQGYNQPQHF
v_gene: TRBV14; d_gene: TRBD1; len: 14; abundance: NA; j_gene: TRBJ1-6; CDR3nt: TGTGCCAGCAGCTCTGGGACAGGGTGGTCACCCCTCCACTTT; CDR3aa: CASSSGTGWSPLHF
v_gene: TRBV9; d_gene: NA; len: 17; abundance: NA; j_gene: TRBJ1-6; CDR3nt: TGTGCCAGCAGCTTCTCTACCTCGAGCTCCTATAATTCACCCCTCCACTTT; CDR3aa: CASSFSTSSSYNSPLHF
v_gene: TRBV9; d_gene: NA; len: 15; abundance: NA; j_gene: TRBJ2-7; CDR3nt: TGTGCCAGCAGCGTAGGGGGAGTCCCTGGTTACGAGCAGTACTTC; CDR3aa: CASSVGGVPGYEQYF
v_gene: TRBV11-2; d_gene: TRBD2; len: 15; abundance: NA; j_gene: TRBJ2-1; CDR3nt: TGTGCCAGCAGCATTGGACTAGCGGATAACAATGAGCAGTTCTTC; CDR3aa: CASSIGLADNNEQFF
v_gene: TRBV19; d_gene: NA; len: 17; abundance: NA; j_gene: TRBJ2-1; CDR3nt: TGTGCCAGTAGTATGTTAGGGGGGGCCCCCTCCTACAATGAGCAGTTCTTC; CDR3aa: CASSMLGGAPSYNEQFF
v_gene: TRBV29-1; d_gene: TRBD1; len: 14; abundance: NA; j_gene: TRBJ1-4; CDR3nt: TGCAGCGTTGAATGGACAGGGGATGGGGAAAAACTGTTTTTT; CDR3aa: CSVEWTGDGEKLFF
v_gene: TRBV14; d_gene: NA; len: 14; abundance: NA; j_gene: TRBJ1-6; CDR3nt: TGTGCCAGCAGCCACGGAGGTTATAATTCACCCCTCCACTTT; CDR3aa: CASSHGGYNSPLHF
v_gene: TRBV11-1; d_gene: NA; len: 14; abundance: NA; j_gene: TRBJ2-5; CDR3nt: TGTGCCAGCAGACTAAGTCGGGGGCAAGAGACCCAGTACTTC; CDR3aa: CASRLSRGQETQYF
v_gene: TRBV29-1; d_gene: NA; len: 14; abundance: once; j_gene: TRBJ2-7; CDR3nt: TGCAGCGTTGAAGATCGGGGACTGTCGTACGAGCAGTACTTC; CDR3aa: CSVEDRGLSYEQYF
v_gene: TRBV25-1; d_gene: NA; len: 12; abundance: once; j_gene: TRBJ1-2; CDR3nt: TGTGCCAGCAGTGGGACAAGAGACGGCTACACCTTC; CDR3aa: CASSGTRDGYTF
v_gene: TRBV7-9; d_gene: NA; len: 15; abundance: NA; j_gene: TRBJ2-5; CDR3nt: TGTGCCAGCAGCTCGAACGGACATCACCAAGAGACCCAGTACTTC; CDR3aa: CASSSNGHHQETQYF
v_gene: TRBV9; d_gene: NA; len: 15; abundance: NA; j_gene: TRBJ2-5; CDR3nt: TGTGCCAGCAGCGTAGGTCCAGGAGGCCAAGAGACCCAGTACTTC; CDR3aa: CASSVGPGGQETQYF
v_gene: TRBV27; d_gene: TRBD2; len: 14; abundance: NA; j_gene: TRBJ2-7; CDR3nt: TGTGCCAGCACATCGGCGGGAGGACCGTACGAGCAGTACTTC; CDR3aa: CASTSAGGPYEQYF
v_gene: TRBV7-9; d_gene: TRBD1; len: 15; abundance: NA; j_gene: TRBJ2-2; CDR3nt: TGTGCCAGCAGCGAAGACAGGGGTTGGACCGGGGAGCTGTTTTTT; CDR3aa: CASSEDRGWTGELFF
v_gene: TRBV7-2; d_gene: NA; len: 14; abundance: once; j_gene: TRBJ2-7; CDR3nt: TGTGCCAGCAGCCCGGGGAGGGGGAGTTACGAGCAGTACTTC; CDR3aa: CASSPGRGSYEQYF
v_gene: TRBV4-2; d_gene: NA; len: 12; abundance: NA; j_gene: TRBJ1-1; CDR3nt: TGTGCCAGCAGCCCAAACACTAAGGTGGCTTTCTTT; CDR3aa: CASSPNTKVAFF
v_gene: TRBV29-1; d_gene: TRBD1; len: 13; abundance: NA; j_gene: TRBJ2-7; CDR3nt: TGCAGCGTTGAAACCGGACAGGGGACCGAGCAGTACTTC; CDR3aa: CSVETGQGTEQYF
v_gene: TRBV9; d_gene: NA; len: 14; abundance: few; j_gene: TRBJ2-7; CDR3nt: TGTGCCAGCAGCGTAACGCAGGGCTCCTACGAGCAGTACTTC; CDR3aa: CASSVTQGSYEQYF
v_gene: TRBV6-1; d_gene: TRBD2; len: 15; abundance: NA; j_gene: TRBJ2-1; CDR3nt: TGTGCCAGCAGTGAAATATGGACTAGCGGGAATGAGCAGTTCTTC; CDR3aa: CASSEIWTSGNEQFF
v_gene: TRBV30; d_gene: TRBD1; len: 16; abundance: NA; j_gene: TRBJ1-3; CDR3nt: TGTGCCTGGAGTGTAGTCAGGGGGCTTACTGGAAACACCATATATTTT; CDR3aa: CAWSVVRGLTGNTIYF
v_gene: TRBV19; d_gene: TRBD2; len: 15; abundance: few; j_gene: TRBJ2-2; CDR3nt: TGTGCCACCAACGGACTAGCCTATAACACCGGGGAGCTGTTTTTT; CDR3aa: CATNGLAYNTGELFF
v_gene: TRBV2; d_gene: NA; len: 11; abundance: once; j_gene: TRBJ2-1; CDR3nt: TGTGCCAGCAGGGGACTGAATGAGCAGTTCTTC; CDR3aa: CASRGLNEQFF
v_gene: TRBV4-3; d_gene: NA; len: 15; abundance: NA; j_gene: TRBJ1-3; CDR3nt: TGCGCCAGCAGCCAAGAGGAGGGCCCTGGAAACACCATATATTTT; CDR3aa: CASSQEEGPGNTIYF
v_gene: TRBV7-3; d_gene: NA; len: 13; abundance: NA; j_gene: TRBJ2-7; CDR3nt: TGTGCCAGCAGCCCTAGGGGTAGCAACGAGCAGTACTTC; CDR3aa: CASSPRGSNEQYF
v_gene: TRBV10-2; d_gene: NA; len: 12; abundance: few; j_gene: TRBJ1-2; CDR3nt: TGCGCCAGCAGTTTTGGGGAGGATGGCTACACCTTC; CDR3aa: CASSFGEDGYTF
v_gene: TRBV6-4; d_gene: TRBD2; len: 13; abundance: few; j_gene: TRBJ2-1; CDR3nt: TGTGCCAGCGGGACTAGCGGGAGCAGTGAGCAGTTCTTC; CDR3aa: CASGTSGSSEQFF
v_gene: TRBV11-1; d_gene: TRBD2; len: 18; abundance: NA; j_gene: TRBJ2-1; CDR3nt: TGCGCCAGCAGCTTAGCGCGGGGGTTAGCGGGGGGCTACAATGAGCAGTTCTTC; CDR3aa: CASSLARGLAGGYNEQFF
v_gene: TRBV2; d_gene: NA; len: 12; abundance: NA; j_gene: TRBJ1-2; CDR3nt: TGTGCCAGCACCCCGGGGGTCTATGGCTACACCTTC; CDR3aa: CASTPGVYGYTF
v_gene: TRBV6-1; d_gene: NA; len: 16; abundance: few; j_gene: TRBJ1-5; CDR3nt: TGTGCCAGCAGTGTCCTCGCGGCAGGGGGCAATCAGCCCCAGCATTTT; CDR3aa: CASSVLAAGGNQPQHF
v_gene: TRBV30; d_gene: NA; len: 11; abundance: few; j_gene: TRBJ2-1; CDR3nt: TGTGCCTGGGGCAACATCAATGAGCAGTTCTTC; CDR3aa: CAWGNINEQFF
v_gene: TRBV6-4; d_gene: TRBD1; len: 14; abundance: NA; j_gene: TRBJ1-1; CDR3nt: TGTGCCAGCAGTCCTACTCAGGGGGCCTCTGAAGCTTTCTTT; CDR3aa: CASSPTQGASEAFF
v_gene: TRBV6-5; d_gene: TRBD1; len: 15; abundance: NA; j_gene: TRBJ2-7; CDR3nt: TGTGCCAGCAGACGCCCGGGACAGGGGAAGTACGAGCAGTACTTC; CDR3aa: CASRRPGQGKYEQYF
v_gene: TRBV29-1; d_gene: NA; len: 14; abundance: NA; j_gene: TRBJ1-1; CDR3nt: TGCAGCGTTGAAAACAGGGCCTCGAACACTGAAGCTTTCTTT; CDR3aa: CSVENRASNTEAFF
v_gene: TRBV9; d_gene: NA; len: 16; abundance: NA; j_gene: TRBJ2-3; CDR3nt: TGTGCCAGCAGCGCACAGGGGGGGATACCCACAGATACGCAGTATTTT; CDR3aa: CASSAQGGIPTDTQYF
v_gene: TRBV7-2; d_gene: NA; len: 13; abundance: NA; j_gene: TRBJ2-7; CDR3nt: TGTGCCAGCAGCTTAGACAGAGTTCCCGAGCAGTACTTC; CDR3aa: CASSLDRVPEQYF
v_gene: TRBV21-1; d_gene: NA; len: 16; abundance: few; j_gene: TRBJ2-2; CDR3nt: TGTGCCAGCAGCAAGTGTCCCGGGAAGAACACCGGGGAGCTGTTTTTT; CDR3aa: CASSKCPGKNTGELFF
v_gene: TRBV2; d_gene: NA; len: 13; abundance: few; j_gene: TRBJ2-1; CDR3nt: TGTGCCAGCAGTTGGGGACTCAACAATGAGCAGTTCTTC; CDR3aa: CASSWGLNNEQFF
v_gene: TRBV27; d_gene: TRBD1; len: 16; abundance: NA; j_gene: TRBJ2-3; CDR3nt: TGTGCCAGCACCTCGGGACAGAAATTTAGCACAGATACGCAGTATTTT; CDR3aa: CASTSGQKFSTDTQYF
v_gene: TRBV10-3; d_gene: TRBD2; len: 16; abundance: NA; j_gene: TRBJ2-3; CDR3nt: TGTGCCATCAGTGAGTCAAGCGGGAGGGCTGCAGATACGCAGTATTTT; CDR3aa: CAISESSGRAADTQYF
v_gene: TRBV4-2; d_gene: TRBD2; len: 16; abundance: NA; j_gene: TRBJ2-7; CDR3nt: TGTGCCAGCAGCCAAGAGAGGAATAGCGGGTACTACGAGCAGTACTTC; CDR3aa: CASSQERNSGYYEQYF
v_gene: TRBV4-3; d_gene: NA; len: 15; abundance: NA; j_gene: TRBJ1-2; CDR3nt: TGCGCCAGCAGCCAAGATGGGCAGTCCGGAGGAGGCTACACCTTC; CDR3aa: CASSQDGQSGGGYTF
v_gene: TRBV7-3; d_gene: NA; len: 12; abundance: NA; j_gene: TRBJ1-1; CDR3nt: TGTGCCAGCACCTCCGGGGGAGCTGAAGCTTTCTTT; CDR3aa: CASTSGGAEAFF
v_gene: TRBV10-3; d_gene: NA; len: 15; abundance: NA; j_gene: TRBJ1-1; CDR3nt: TGTGCCATCAGTGAGTCGACCCCTGCCAGGGATTTTCCTTTCTTT; CDR3aa: CAISESTPARDFPFF
v_gene: TRBV4-3; d_gene: NA; len: 14; abundance: NA; j_gene: TRBJ1-6; CDR3nt: TGCGCCAGCAGCCAAGACCCAGGCAATTCACCCCTCCACTTT; CDR3aa: CASSQDPGNSPLHF
v_gene: TRBV7-9; d_gene: TRBD2; len: 15; abundance: NA; j_gene: TRBJ2-3; CDR3nt: TGTGCCAGCACCGGGACTAGCGATTCAACAGATACGCAGTATTTT; CDR3aa: CASTGTSDSTDTQYF
v_gene: TRBV25-1; d_gene: TRBD2; len: 14; abundance: NA; j_gene: TRBJ2-7; CDR3nt: TGTGCCAGCAGCGGCGACAGCGGGGGCGGGGAGCAGTACTTC; CDR3aa: CASSGDSGGGEQYF
v_gene: TRBV21-1; d_gene: NA; len: 12; abundance: NA; j_gene: TRBJ1-1; CDR3nt: NA; CDR3aa: CASSKVGLGAFF
v_gene: TRBV7-2; d_gene: NA; len: 16; abundance: once; j_gene: TRBJ2-1; CDR3nt: TGTGCCAGCAGCCCTAACTACCAAATGAGCGGGAATGAGCAGTTCTTC; CDR3aa: CASSPNYQMSGNEQFF